Below, 23 T cell receptor beta chains from the same sample are listed, as sequenced in a study of neoadjuvant nivolumab and ipilimumab in lung cancer. TCRdb's copy holds only in-frame clones and misses some; the assay was immunoSEQ multiplex PCR. The table lists some 28,000 clones, approximately 86% of them singletons. This specimen consisted of tumor tissue, obtained after neoadjuvant nivolumab, alone or with ipilimumab, at or shortly before surgery. All receptors come from an adult with non-small cell lung cancer.

CDR3 sequence: CASSGSGGQETQYF. CDR3 DNA sequence: TGTGCCAGCAGCGGTAGCGGGGGGCAAGAGACCCAGTACTTC. This chain uses TRBV5-4 with TRBJ2-5; 10 nucleotides match TRBD2. The CDR3 extends over 14 amino acids. V lost 4 bases to trimming and J lost 2 bases; unmatched junction nucleotides: 2. The germline CDR1 and CDR2 sequences are SGHNT and YYREEE (reference sequence).

In its sample, this clone was seen once. The rearrangement joins TRBV29-1 to TRBJ1-2, with D possibly TRBD1 on 5 matching bases. CDR1 SQVTM and CDR2 ANQGSEA come from the germline V gene. Trimming took 6 bases from V and 5 from J, leaving 13 bases between them. CDR3 length equals 12 residues. The CDR3 nucleotides read TGCAGCGTCGGGGACGGTAGTTATGGCTACACCTTC. Protein sequence: CSVGDGSYGYTF. The variable domain in full, completed from reference TRBV29-1 and TRBJ1-2, reads SAVISQKPSRDICQRGTSLTIQCQVDSQVTMMFWYRQQPGQSLTLIATANQGSEATYESGFVIDKFPISRPNLTFSTLTVSNMSPEDSSIYLCSVGDGSYGYTFGSGTRLTVV.

The chain carries TRBV30 and TRBJ1-3; a possible D gene is TRBD1 (5 bases). CDR1 and CDR2 from the germline V gene are GTSNPN and SVGIG (reference sequence). This CDR3 has 11 residues. The DNA of the CDR3 is TGTGCGAGGGACGAAAGAAACACCATATATTTT. This gives the protein CARDERNTIYF. Based on the CDR3 plus reference TRBV30 and TRBJ1-3, the full variable domain is SQTIHQWPATLVQPVGSPLSLECTVEGTSNPNLYWYRQAAGRGLQLLFYSVGIGQISSEVPQNLSASRPQDRQFILSSKKLLLSDSGFYLCARDERNTIYFGEGSWLTVV.

The chain carries TRBV7-9 and TRBJ1-1; possibly TRBD1 for D (5 bases). This CDR3 is built from 12 residues. Germline CDR1 is SEHNR and CDR2 is FQNEAQ (reference sequence). The V and J ends lost 1 base and 8 bases respectively, with 8 bases between them. CDR3 nucleotide sequence: TGTGCCAGCAGCTTAGATGGGGGGGAAGCTTTCTTT. Encoded protein: CASSLDGGEAFF.

The chain links TRBV5-1 to TRBJ1-5; D gene uncertain. The CDR3 length is 14 residues. Per the germline V gene, CDR1 is SGHRS and CDR2 is YFSETQ. Trimming pared 4 bases from V and 5 bases from J, leaving 13 bases between. The CDR3 here is CASSLDGLDQPQHF. CDR3 nucleotide sequence: TGCGCCAGCAGCCTGGACGGGCTGGATCAGCCCCAGCATTTT.

The rearrangement joins TRBV9 to TRBJ2-3; 12 bases fit TRBD1. V dropped 5 bases and J dropped 5; count of bases not matched to a gene: 9. CDR1 is SGDLS and CDR2 is YYNGEE in the germline V gene. The CDR3 spans 16 residues. In DNA, the CDR3 is TGTGCCAGCAGTGATAAGGGACAGGGGGCTCAAGATACGCAGTATTTT. Protein sequence: CASSDKGQGAQDTQYF. The full variable domain, in which reference TRBV9 and TRBJ2-3 provide the parts outside the CDR3, is DSGVTQTPKHLITATGQRVTLRCSPRSGDLSVYWYQQSLDQGLQFLIQYYNGEERAKGNILERFSAQQFPDLHSELNLSSLELGDSALYFCASSDKGQGAQDTQYFGPGTRLTVL.

The J gene is TRBJ2-7, the V gene TRBV29-1; 10 bases fit TRBD1. V lost 4 bases to trimming and J lost 5 bases; unmatched junction nucleotides: 2. The CDR3 extends over 12 amino acids. CDR1 is SQVTM, CDR2 ANQGSEA, per germline. This CDR3 reads CSVGTGGDEQYF. As DNA, the CDR3 is TGCAGCGTTGGGACAGGGGGGGACGAGCAGTACTTC.

This sequence joins TRBV5-1 and TRBJ1-3; TRBD1 agrees at 7 bases. J lost 4 bases, V lost 0 bases, and 4 bases had no gene match. Germline loops: CDR1 SGHRS, CDR2 YFSETQ. CDR3 length: 15 amino acids. DNA of the CDR3: TGCGCCAGCAGCTTGGGACAGGGTTACGGAAACACCATATATTTT. The encoded protein is CASSLGQGYGNTIYF.

This clone showed up just a few times. The rearrangement links TRBV11-3 to TRBJ2-7; 8 bases agree with TRBD2. Germline CDR1 is SGHNT and CDR2 is YENEEA. V lost 5 bases, J lost 3 bases, and 9 bases stayed unmatched. The CDR3 has 15 residues. CDR3 residues: CASSPTSGCLYEQYF. CDR3 nucleotides: TGTGCCAGCAGCCCAACTAGCGGTTGTCTCTACGAGCAGTACTTC.

The chain employs TRBV29-1 and TRBJ2-7; 8 positions match TRBD1. Germline CDR1 is SQVTM and CDR2 is ANQGSEA. There are 13 residues in the CDR3. The V gene end was trimmed by 7 bases and the J gene end by 1 base; junction bases not matched to a gene: 6. CDR3 residues: CSAGTGISYEQYF. The CDR3 DNA follows: TGCAGCGCGGGGACAGGAATTTCCTACGAGCAGTACTTC.

The J gene is TRBJ2-5, the V gene TRBV25-1; either TRBD1 or TRBD2 may supply D (5 bases each). The CDR3 totals 17 residues. CDR1 and CDR2 from the germline V gene are MGHDK and SYGVNS. V was pared by 0 bases and J by 7 bases, with 21 bases between. The CDR3 sequence: CASSEYGRVGKLGTQYF. Written as DNA, the CDR3 is TGTGCCAGCAGTGAATACGGCAGGGTCGGGAAGTTAGGGACCCAGTACTTC.

This chain joins TRBV7-9 and TRBJ2-7; TRBD2 is a possible D gene (5 bases). The CDR3 contains 13 residues. V lost 3 bases, J lost 2 bases, and 8 bases lay in between. The germline V gene encodes CDR1 SEHNR and CDR2 FQNEAQ (reference sequence). This CDR3 reads CASSFGSAYEQYF. The CDR3 bases are TGTGCCAGCAGCTTTGGGAGCGCCTACGAGCAGTACTTC.

This clone showed up just once. The CDR3, as DNA: TGTGCCAGCTCAGCGGGACTAGCGGGACGAACCTACAATGAGCAGTTCTTC. This translates into CASSAGLAGRTYNEQFF. The rearrangement joins TRBV18 to TRBJ2-1; TRBD2 aligns across 13 bases. V lost 5 bases and J lost 2; bases outside the gene matches: 6. This CDR3 is 17 amino acids long. The germline gives CDR1 KGHSH, CDR2 LQKENI. Full variable domain (missing parts from reference TRBV18 and TRBJ2-1): NAGVMQNPRHLVRRRGQEARLRCSPMKGHSHVYWYRQLPEEGLKFMVYLQKENIIDESGMPKERFSAEFPKEGPSILRIQQVVRGDSAAYFCASSAGLAGRTYNEQFFGPGTRLTVL.

J is TRBJ1-1 and V is TRBV4-1; unclear D gene. The CDR3 has 14 amino acids. CDR1 is MGHRA and CDR2 is YSYEKL in the germline V gene. The V end was cut by 4 bases, the J end by 1 base, with 10 bases between. The CDR3 DNA is TGCGCCAGCAGCCGGATGACTGGGAACACTGAAGCTTTCTTT. It is translated as CASSRMTGNTEAFF.

The V and J genes are TRBV6-5 and TRBJ1-2; D is undetermined. V dropped 2 bases and J dropped 12 bases, with 16 bases sitting between them. CDR3 length: 13 residues. The germline V gene encodes CDR1 MNHEY and CDR2 SVGAGI. CDR3 region: CASSYNRGNANTF. The CDR3, as DNA: TGTGCCAGCAGTTACAATCGCGGCAACGCAAACACCTTC.

The CDR3 DNA sequence: TGTGCCAGCAGCGTACGGGAACAGAATTCACCCCTCCACTTT. Its translation is CASSVREQNSPLHF. V is TRBV9 and J is TRBJ1-6; D unresolved. This CDR3 has 14 residues. Germline V gives CDR1 SGDLS, CDR2 YYNGEE. V was trimmed by 1 base and J by 7 bases, leaving 9 bases between them.

The chain carries TRBV10-3 and TRBJ2-1; D might be TRBD1 or TRBD2, each matching 5 bases. V lost 3 bases, J lost 5 bases, and 17 bases lay in between. Looked up from germline, CDR1 is ENHRY and CDR2 is SYGVKD. The CDR3 consists of 16 residues. CDR3: CAISDPTGTVDNEQFF. Here the CDR3 DNA reads TGTGCCATCAGTGATCCTACCGGGACGGTTGACAATGAGCAGTTCTTC.

The chain combines TRBV11-2 with TRBJ2-3, with 13 bases lining up with TRBD2. V gave up 1 base and J gave up 7 bases; unmatched junction bases: 8. CDR1 and CDR2 from the germline V gene are SGHAT and FQNNGV. The CDR3 runs to 17 residues. CDR3 nucleotide sequence: TGTGCCAGCAGCTTAGCAATACTAGCGGGGGGGCGAAATACGCAGTATTTT. Protein: CASSLAILAGGRNTQYF.

This chain uses TRBV29-1 with TRBJ2-5; TRBD2 matches at 7 bases. The germline V gene has CDR1 SQVTM and CDR2 ANQGSEA. With 5 bases clipped from V and 5 bases from J, the junction kept 2 bases outside the gene matches. This CDR3 has 11 residues. The CDR3 coding sequence is TGCAGCGTTCCAGCGGGGGAGACCCAGTACTTC. Protein: CSVPAGETQYF.

The rearrangement links TRBV7-9 to TRBJ2-5, with D perhaps matching TRBD2 (5 bases). The CDR3 totals 13 residues. Germline assignment: CDR1 SEHNR and CDR2 FQNEAQ (reference sequence). Trimming shortened V by 3 bases and J by 4 bases, and 9 bases separated the two germline ends. In nucleotides, the CDR3 is TGTGCCAGCAGCTTGGAAGGGAGAGAGACCCAGTACTTC. It translates to CASSLEGRETQYF.

The chain couples TRBV29-1 to TRBJ1-4; maybe TRBD1 (6 bases). This CDR3 has 13 residues. Germline lookup yields CDR1 SQVTM and CDR2 ANQGSEA. V shed 7 bases and J shed 8 bases, with 17 bases lying between them. The CDR3, as DNA: TGCAGCGCCCGGGGGGCAGGGACCGAAAAACTGTTTTTT. It yields the protein CSARGAGTEKLFF.

The rearrangement links TRBV30 to TRBJ1-1, with 9 bases fitting TRBD1. V trimming: 4 bases; J trimming: 11 bases; junction bases outside the gene matches: 17. The germline V gene has CDR1 GTSNPN and CDR2 SVGIG (reference sequence). The CDR3 is made up of 15 amino acids. The CDR3 nucleotides are TGTGCCTGGACTCCGGGACAGGGAGGAGCAGGGGTGGCTTTCTTT. This encodes CAWTPGQGGAGVAFF.

A few counts support this clone. The chain employs TRBV5-6 and TRBJ2-7, with D possibly TRBD1 on 6 matching bases. The CDR3 loop spans 13 amino acids. V was shortened by 3 bases and J by 6 bases, with 13 bases between the two germline ends. Per the germline V gene, CDR1 is SGHDT and CDR2 is YYEEEE. DNA for the CDR3: TGTGCCAGCAGCTCCAGGGGCTCCCTCGAGCAGTACTTC. This codes for CASSSRGSLEQYF.